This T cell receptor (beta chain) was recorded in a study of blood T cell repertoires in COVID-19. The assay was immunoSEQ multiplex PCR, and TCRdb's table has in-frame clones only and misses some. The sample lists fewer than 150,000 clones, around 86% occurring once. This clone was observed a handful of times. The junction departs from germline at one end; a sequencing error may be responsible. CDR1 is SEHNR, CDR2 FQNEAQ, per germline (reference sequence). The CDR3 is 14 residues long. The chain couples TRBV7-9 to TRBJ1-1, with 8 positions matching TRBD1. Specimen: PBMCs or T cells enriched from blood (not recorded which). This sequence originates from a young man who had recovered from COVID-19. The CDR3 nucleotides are TGTGCCAGCAGTTTAGGACAGGGCTACACTGAAGCTTTCTTT. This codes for CASSLGQGYTEAFF.